Following are 32 T cell receptor beta chains from one sample sequenced in a study of tumor-infiltrating lymphocytes in localized non-small cell lung cancer (dated by TCRdb to the early 2020s). Receptor libraries were prepared by the immunoSEQ multiplex PCR assay. In TCRdb, the immuneACCESS table is reduced to in-frame sequences with V and J assigned. These tables do not hold every clone; where another copy was compared, an unresolved V gene accounts for under half, and the others remain unexplained. The table for this sample lists some 15,000 clones; roughly 79% of them were counted only once. Of the sample, just over 2.5% falls within the top ten clones. Input material: lung tumor tissue. These receptors were taken from a human donor with non-small cell lung cancer.

The CDR3 loop is CSVEGDRVGYNEQFF. The CDR3 coding sequence is TGCAGCGTTGAAGGAGACCGGGTGGGTTACAATGAGCAGTTCTTC. The rearrangement joins TRBV29-1 to TRBJ2-1; no reliable D call. Trimming removed 1 base at V and 4 bases at J, with 14 bases between. This CDR3 is 15 amino acids long. Germline V gene lookup returns CDR1 SQVTM and CDR2 ANQGSEA.

This clone was counted once. CDR3: CASRGGQLGREKLFF. The CDR3 DNA reads TGCGCCAGCAGGGGTGGGCAGCTAGGTCGGGAAAAACTGTTTTTT. The chain recombines TRBV4-1 with TRBJ1-4, with no clear D. Trimming removed 6 bases from V and 8 bases from J, with 19 bases in between. The CDR3 length is 15 residues. CDR1 is MGHRA and CDR2 is YSYEKL in the germline V gene.

The chain has TRBV19 and TRBJ2-2; D unresolved. The V gene's germline CDR1 is LNHDA and CDR2 SQIVND (reference sequence). The ends were cut back, 6 bases at V and 1 base at J, with 9 bases in the middle. The CDR3 sequence is 14 residues long. CDR3 DNA: TGTGCCAGTAGAGAGCAGCTGAACACCGGGGAGCTGTTTTTT. Protein sequence: CASREQLNTGELFF.

This clone showed up just once. V gene TRBV6-1 combines with J gene TRBJ1-2; possible D gene TRBD1, 5 bases. V was trimmed by 2 bases and J by 2 bases, leaving 18 bases between them. This CDR3 spans 17 amino acids. Per the germline V gene, CDR1 is MNHNS and CDR2 is SASEGT. In DNA, the CDR3 is TGTGCCAGCAGTGAAAGGCATAGGGTGGCAGGGAACTATGGCTACACCTTC. This gives the protein CASSERHRVAGNYGYTF.

J is TRBJ2-7 and V is TRBV28; possible D gene TRBD2, 6 bases. Trimming removed 5 bases from V and 0 bases from J, with 17 bases in between. This CDR3 region has 16 residues. Germline loops: CDR1 MDHEN, CDR2 SYDVKM. The CDR3 DNA follows: TGTGCCAGCAGTGTGGGACTGTCCTCCTACTCCTACGAGCAGTACTTC. This sequence encodes CASSVGLSSYSYEQYF.

The table lists this clone with a count of one. The rearrangement uses TRBV7-2 and TRBJ2-7, with 12 nucleotides matching TRBD2. Germline CDR1 is SGHTA and CDR2 is FQGNSA. With V trimmed by 4 bases and J by 2 bases, 12 bases remained unmatched. This CDR3 is 18 amino acids long. The CDR3: CASSSLAGGGAQPYEQYF. The CDR3 DNA reads as TGTGCCAGCAGCTCTCTAGCGGGAGGGGGGGCCCAGCCCTACGAGCAGTACTTC.

CDR3: CASSQVNLEQYF. The CDR3 bases are TGTGCCAGCAGCCAAGTGAACTTGGAGCAGTACTTC. V usage is TRBV14 and J usage is TRBJ2-7; D is unclear. The germline V and J ends were trimmed by 1 base and 7 bases, with 8 bases remaining between them. Looked up from germline, CDR1 is SGHDN and CDR2 is FVKESK. This CDR3 contains 12 residues.

The chain has TRBV7-2 and TRBJ2-2; D possibly corresponds to TRBD1 (5 bases). Germline CDR1 reads SGHTA; CDR2 reads FQGNSA. The CDR3 covers 16 residues. V lost 6 bases and J 1 base, leaving 15 bases between the germline ends. The CDR3 sequence: CASRATAVLNTGELFF. The CDR3 DNA is TGTGCCAGCAGGGCGACAGCAGTTTTGAACACCGGGGAGCTGTTTTTT.

The chain links TRBV5-1 to TRBJ1-3, with TRBD1 identical over 8 bases. Looked up from germline, CDR1 is SGHRS and CDR2 is YFSETQ. There are 17 residues in the CDR3. With 0 bases clipped from V and 7 bases from J, the junction kept 12 bases outside the gene matches. The DNA for the CDR3 is TGCGCCAGCAGCTTGGCCGGACAGGGATCTGGCTGGAACACCATATATTTT. Protein sequence: CASSLAGQGSGWNTIYF.

This chain links TRBV18 with TRBJ2-5; 9 nucleotides align to TRBD1. The CDR3 contains 14 residues. Germline CDR1 is KGHSH and CDR2 is LQKENI. V shed 3 bases, J shed 5 bases, and the junction held 4 bases outside the gene matches. CDR3 sequence reads: CASSPGQGAETQYF. In nucleotides, the CDR3 is TGTGCCAGCTCACCGGGACAGGGTGCGGAGACCCAGTACTTC. Supplemented by reference TRBV18 and TRBJ2-5, the full variable domain reads NAGVMQNPRHLVRRRGQEARLRCSPMKGHSHVYWYRQLPEEGLKFMVYLQKENIIDESGMPKERFSAEFPKEGPSILRIQQVVRGDSAAYFCASSPGQGAETQYFGPGTRLLVL.

CDR3 region: CASSTDMNTEAFF. CDR3 coding DNA: TGTGCCAGCTCAACGGACATGAACACTGAAGCTTTCTTT. The J gene is TRBJ1-1, the V gene TRBV18; TRBD1 is a possible D gene (5 bases). V was shortened by 5 bases and J by 0 bases, with 7 bases between the two germline ends. CDR1 and CDR2 from the germline V gene are KGHSH and LQKENI. The CDR3 spans 13 residues. The complete variable domain, with remaining parts taken from reference TRBV18 and TRBJ1-1, reads NAGVMQNPRHLVRRRGQEARLRCSPMKGHSHVYWYRQLPEEGLKFMVYLQKENIIDESGMPKERFSAEFPKEGPSILRIQQVVRGDSAAYFCASSTDMNTEAFFGQGTRLTVV.

The chain carries TRBV29-1 and TRBJ1-5, with D perhaps matching TRBD1 (5 bases). Germline V gene data show CDR1 as SQVTM and CDR2 as ANQGSEA. Trimming shortened V by 6 bases and J by 2 bases, and 11 bases separated the two germline ends. The CDR3 is made up of 13 amino acids. The CDR3 nucleotides read TGCAGCGTCGGAGGGGAGGGCAATCAGCCCCAGCATTTT. It is translated as CSVGGEGNQPQHF.

The rearrangement joins TRBV6-6 to TRBJ2-3; D unresolved. V was shortened by 6 bases and J by 3 bases, with 7 bases between the two germline ends. The germline CDR1 and CDR2 sequences are MNHNY and SVGAGI (reference sequence). The CDR3 is 12 amino acids. The CDR3 protein is CASRPITDTQYF. DNA of the CDR3: TGTGCCAGCAGGCCTATAACAGATACGCAGTATTTT.

The V and J genes are TRBV7-2 and TRBJ1-4; D is undetermined. The CDR3 totals 15 residues. CDR1 and CDR2 (germline): SGHTA, FQGNSA. Trimming removed 6 bases from V and 8 bases from J, with 19 bases in between. The CDR3 DNA reads TGTGCCAGCAGGGAAGTTGCAGGAGGGTTGGAAAAACTGTTTTTT. It is translated as CASREVAGGLEKLFF. Supplemented by reference TRBV7-2 and TRBJ1-4, the full variable domain reads GAGVSQSPSNKVTEKGKDVELRCDPISGHTALYWYRQSLGQGLEFLIYFQGNSAPDKSGLPSDRFSAERTGGSVSTLTIQRTQQEDSAVYLCASREVAGGLEKLFFGSGTQLSVL.

The CDR3 loop is CASSSPGGAGYTF. DNA of the CDR3: TGTGCCAGCAGTTCGCCAGGGGGCGCCGGCTACACCTTC. The chain links TRBV11-3 to TRBJ1-2, with 8 bases fitting TRBD1. Losses at the gene ends were 6 bases for V and 8 bases for J; bases not matched to a gene: 8. Germline CDR1 SGHNT, CDR2 YENEEA. The CDR3 consists of 13 residues.

V usage is TRBV7-6 and J usage is TRBJ2-5; unclear D gene. There are 15 residues in the CDR3. V lost 1 base and J lost 7, with 16 bases in between. Germline V gene lookup returns CDR1 SGHVS and CDR2 FNYEAQ. The CDR3 coding sequence is TGTGCCAGCAGCTTAGATGTAACCACAGACGGGACCCAGTACTTC. Protein product: CASSLDVTTDGTQYF.

This clone has a handful of counts. The gene calls are TRBV11-2 and TRBJ2-6, with a possible D match to TRBD1 (5 bases). The CDR3 extends over 16 amino acids. The V gene's germline CDR1 is SGHAT and CDR2 FQNNGV. Trimming stripped 4 bases from V and 2 bases from J, with 12 bases between. The CDR3 region has the DNA TGTGCCAGCAGCTACGCTAGGGGAACTGGGGCCAACGTCCTGACTTTC. Translating it yields CASSYARGTGANVLTF. The whole variable domain, filled in from reference TRBV11-2 and TRBJ2-6, reads EAGVAQSPRYKIIEKRQSVAFWCNPISGHATLYWYQQILGQGPKLLIQFQNNGVVDDSQLPKDRFSAERLKGVDSTLKIQPAKLEDSAVYLCASSYARGTGANVLTFGAGSRLTVL.

The chain employs TRBV14 and TRBJ2-3, with TRBD2 matching over 12 bases. Germline CDR1 SGHDN, CDR2 FVKESK. The CDR3 runs to 16 residues. The ends lost 5 bases at V and 1 base at J; junction bases unmatched: 4. The CDR3 DNA sequence: TGTGCCAGCAGCTACCGACTAGCGGGAGGCACAGATACGCAGTATTTT. Amino acids: CASSYRLAGGTDTQYF.

Only a few counts were recorded for this clone. The chain employs TRBV7-9 and TRBJ2-1, with 8 bases matching TRBD1. Germline V gene data show CDR1 as SEHNR and CDR2 as FQNEAQ (reference sequence). Losses at the gene ends were 4 bases for V and 6 bases for J; bases not matched to a gene: 8. The CDR3 length is 15 residues. The chain's CDR3 is CASSSSGQGFNEQFF. CDR3 bases: TGTGCCAGCAGCTCAAGTGGACAGGGCTTCAATGAGCAGTTCTTC.

This clone was observed once. Mismatch with germline at one junction end may stem from a read error. The chain employs TRBV7-7 and TRBJ2-1, with TRBD2 matching over 7 bases. Germline CDR1 reads SSHAT; CDR2 reads FNYEAQ (reference sequence). This CDR3 comprises 12 residues. For the CDR3, the DNA is TGTGCTAGCAGCTCCCAGCGGGGTGAGCAGTTCTTC. Amino acid sequence: CASSSQRGEQFF.

The V gene is TRBV18, the J gene TRBJ2-7; D unclear. V lost 5 bases and J 3 bases, leaving 8 bases between the germline ends. The CDR3 is 12 residues long. Germline CDR1 is KGHSH and CDR2 is LQKENI. CDR3 nucleotides: TGTGCCAGCTCATCGACATACTACGAGCAGTACTTC. Its translation: CASSSTYYEQYF. The entire variable domain, with the rest obtained from reference TRBV18 and TRBJ2-7, is as follows: NAGVMQNPRHLVRRRGQEARLRCSPMKGHSHVYWYRQLPEEGLKFMVYLQKENIIDESGMPKERFSAEFPKEGPSILRIQQVVRGDSAAYFCASSSTYYEQYFGPGTRLTVT.

The V and J genes are TRBV6-1 and TRBJ2-7; TRBD2 is a possible D gene (6 bases). Germline V lookup: CDR1 MNHNS, CDR2 SASEGT. The CDR3 has 14 amino acids. Trimming left V 9 bases short and J 1 base short, with 16 bases between. Here the CDR3 reads CASSLQGGSYEQYF. The CDR3 nucleotides are TGTGCCAGTTCCCTTCAGGGAGGTTCCTACGAGCAGTACTTC.

The rearrangement links TRBV10-2 to TRBJ2-2, with D perhaps matching TRBD2 (6 bases). V lost 4 bases and J 0 bases, leaving 6 bases between the germline ends. The CDR3 length is 14 residues. Germline V CDR1 and CDR2: WSHSY, SAAADI. CDR3 in DNA: TGCGCCAGCAGTGGACTAGCGAACACCGGGGAGCTGTTTTTT. It yields the protein CASSGLANTGELFF.

This clone has only a few counts. The V and J genes are TRBV29-1 and TRBJ1-5; 11 bases agree with TRBD1. V dropped 1 base and J dropped 3; count of bases not matched to a gene: 14. From germline, CDR1 is SQVTM and CDR2 ANQGSEA. The CDR3 is 19 amino acids. CDR3: CSVEGGQGVEQEANQPQHF. CDR3 DNA: TGCAGCGTTGAAGGGGGACAGGGGGTAGAACAAGAGGCCAATCAGCCCCAGCATTTT. The full variable domain, in which reference TRBV29-1 and TRBJ1-5 provide the parts outside the CDR3, is SAVISQKPSRDICQRGTSLTIQCQVDSQVTMMFWYRQQPGQSLTLIATANQGSEATYESGFVIDKFPISRPNLTFSTLTVSNMSPEDSSIYLCSVEGGQGVEQEANQPQHFGDGTRLSIL.

A few counts support this clone. J is TRBJ2-3 and V is TRBV15; 8 bases are a match to TRBD2. V gave up 4 bases and J gave up 4 bases; unmatched junction bases: 7. This CDR3 contains 15 residues. Per germline, CDR1 LNHNV and CDR2 YYDKDF (reference sequence). This CDR3 is CATSTDGRAPDTQYF. The CDR3 DNA sequence: TGTGCCACCAGCACCGACGGGAGGGCCCCAGATACGCAGTATTTT.

This clone was seen a single time. This chain uses TRBV30 with TRBJ1-5, with a weak D call TRBD1 (6 bases). V was pared by 1 base and J by 0 bases, with 7 bases between. The CDR3 runs to 14 residues. Germline CDR1 reads GTSNPN; CDR2 reads SVGIG (reference sequence). The CDR3 region is CAWSGTASNQPQHF. CDR3 bases: TGTGCCTGGAGTGGGACAGCTAGCAATCAGCCCCAGCATTTT.

The chain couples TRBV6-5 to TRBJ2-7, with D perhaps matching TRBD2 (5 bases). The germline V and J ends were trimmed by 4 bases and 4 bases, with 14 bases remaining between them. The CDR3 runs 14 residues. Germline loops: CDR1 MNHEY, CDR2 SVGAGI. The CDR3 region has the DNA TGTGCCAGCAGTTTCTCGGGCACGGGGTACGAGCAGTACTTC. Amino acids: CASSFSGTGYEQYF.

The chain uses TRBV5-5 and TRBJ1-4; maybe TRBD1 (5 bases). The CDR3 length is 15 residues. Germline values: CDR1 SGHKS, CDR2 YYEKEE (reference sequence). Trimming took off 4 bases at V and 3 bases at J, with 13 bases between the two ends. Here the CDR3 reads CASSGRGSANEKLFF. The CDR3 DNA sequence: TGTGCCAGCAGCGGGAGGGGTTCGGCTAATGAAAAACTGTTTTTT. Filled out from reference TRBV5-5 and TRBJ1-4, the complete variable domain reads DAGVTQSPTHLIKTRGQQVTLRCSPISGHKSVSWYQQVLGQGPQFIFQYYEKEERGRGNFPDRFSARQFPNYSSELNVNALLLGDSALYLCASSGRGSANEKLFFGSGTQLSVL.

The chain has TRBV6-6 and TRBJ2-5; either TRBD1 or TRBD2 may supply D (6 bases each). V lost 2 bases, J lost 4 bases, and 11 bases lay in between. Germline V gene data show CDR1 as MNHNY and CDR2 as SVGAGI (reference sequence). The CDR3 is 14 residues long. The CDR3 protein is CASSYVGGAETQYF. The CDR3 coding sequence is TGTGCCAGCAGTTACGTCGGGGGCGCAGAGACCCAGTACTTC.

The V call is TRBV6-5, the J call TRBJ2-7, with TRBD1 identical over 8 bases. Trimming removed 2 bases from V and 6 bases from J; junction bases left unmatched: 6. This CDR3 is built from 14 residues. Germline CDR1 MNHEY, CDR2 SVGAGI. The CDR3 sequence is CASSYADRASEQYF. Here the CDR3 DNA reads TGTGCCAGCAGTTACGCGGACAGGGCTTCCGAGCAGTACTTC.

CDR3 sequence reads: CASSPQGSHEQFF. The CDR3 bases are TGTGCCAGCAGCCCCCAAGGGAGCCATGAGCAGTTCTTC. The J gene is TRBJ2-1, the V gene TRBV5-6; D is perhaps TRBD2 (5 bases). The V gene lost 4 bases and the J gene lost 8 bases, with 13 bases spanning the gap. The CDR3 spans 13 residues. Per germline, CDR1 SGHDT and CDR2 YYEEEE.

This clone was observed a few times. The chain links TRBV6-1 to TRBJ1-2, with TRBD1 matching over 7 bases. V lost 2 bases, J lost 3 bases, and 3 bases stayed unmatched. Germline lookup yields CDR1 MNHNS and CDR2 SASEGT. This CDR3 region has 14 residues. The CDR3, as DNA: TGTGCCAGCAGTGAAATCGACAGGGACTATGGCTACACCTTC. Encoded protein: CASSEIDRDYGYTF.